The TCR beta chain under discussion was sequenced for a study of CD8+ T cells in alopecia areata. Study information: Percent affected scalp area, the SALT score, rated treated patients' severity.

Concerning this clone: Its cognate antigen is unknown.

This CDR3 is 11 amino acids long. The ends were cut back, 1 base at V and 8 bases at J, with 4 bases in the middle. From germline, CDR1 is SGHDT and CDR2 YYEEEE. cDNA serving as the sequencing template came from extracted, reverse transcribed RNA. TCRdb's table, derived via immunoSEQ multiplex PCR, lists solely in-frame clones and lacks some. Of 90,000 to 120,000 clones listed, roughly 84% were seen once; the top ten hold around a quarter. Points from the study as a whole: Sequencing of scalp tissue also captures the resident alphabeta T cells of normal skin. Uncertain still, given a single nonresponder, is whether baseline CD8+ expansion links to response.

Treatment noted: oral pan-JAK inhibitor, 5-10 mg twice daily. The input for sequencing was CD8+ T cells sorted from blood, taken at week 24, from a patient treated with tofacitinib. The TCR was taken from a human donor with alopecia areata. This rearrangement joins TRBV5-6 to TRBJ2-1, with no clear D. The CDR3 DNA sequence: TGTGCCAGCAGCTTGAGTTATGAGCAGTTCTTC. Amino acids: CASSLSYEQFF.